This paragraph covers one TCR beta chain sequence. This clonotype was seen many times. Its antigen has not been determined. Per-base qualities were not stored, and no clone one base away is much larger. This entry is derived from a study of regulatory T cells in long-lasting Graves disease (dated by TCRdb to the early 2020s). About the study as a whole: To count as having persistent Graves' disease, a patient had to have received antithyroid drug treatment for over 5 years with TSH receptor autoantibodies remaining persistently positive. Patients with persistent Graves' disease were compared with patients with newly diagnosed Graves' disease using TCR sequencing and RNA sequencing of peripheral blood. The study was conducted in China and was registered as a clinical trial. TCR sequencing covered 13 persistent and 20 or so newly diagnosed Graves' disease patients, some 33 samples in total. Antithyroid drugs had been taken for about 10.3 years on average by persistent Graves' disease patients in the clinical cohort. Here is what the overall study found, with its caveats: TRBV28, TRBJ1-2 and TRBJ2-5 were preferentially used in persistent disease, while TRBV20-1 and TRBJ2-1 were favored in newly diagnosed disease. The authors acknowledged the small sample size as a limitation that may reduce accuracy. Compared with newly diagnosed patients, patients with persistent Graves' disease had lower TCR Shannon entropy and fewer highly expanded clones, which suggests clonal expansion. Peripheral blood alone was examined, since thyroid tissue, which constituted the primary lesion, could not be accessed. Persistent patients shared more public clonotypes among themselves (around 3,000) than newly diagnosed patients did (more than 950). Only the TCR beta chain was sequenced and analyzed.

The library came from multiplex PCR. The reads were generated on an Illumina HiSeq 4000. iRepertoire HTBI primers and Arm-PCR amplification of CDR3 regions were used to construct TCR beta libraries. Before sequencing, the PCR products went through gel purification. The authors' pipeline ran thus. A total of fewer than 80 TRBV and under 15 TRBJ segments were identified across samples and were used for gene usage analysis of CDR3 amino acid clonotypes. COPE and FqMerger were used to merge filtered high-quality paired reads into contigs. BLAST was used to align contigs to IMGT TRBV, TRBD and TRBJ reference genes, with CDR3 defined following IMGT. Clonotypes above 0.1% frequency were classified as highly expanded clones. Repertoire diversity was measured by Shannon entropy, and V-J evenness by the Gini coefficient. A clonotype found in more than one individual was treated as public. TCRdb reworked the public reads: Q25 trimming with fastp, MiXCR clone assembly, productive beta chains retained. Every distinct CDR3 protein forms one entry, paired with its most common genes and DNA. TCRdb, rather than the study authors, made the V and J calls. The sample data list roughly 450,000 distinct CDR3 sequences, and 22% of these were observed just once. Jointly, the top ten make up about 12% of the sample.

Per the germline V gene, MDHEN is the CDR1 and SYDVKM is the CDR2. There are 13 amino acids in the CDR3, from cysteine to phenylalanine inclusive. Just CDR3 DNA is preserved here, 39 bases in frame from base 1. Trimming takes 8 bases from V and 3 bases from J, and the germline ends sit 10 bases apart. Reading the label with the study, this specimen's time point is: persistent/refractory GD, antithyroid drugs over 5 years with positive TRAb. RNA was extracted from PBMCs in TRIzol for both TCR sequencing and RNA sequencing. The diagnosis of Graves' disease followed American Thyroid Association guidelines. The patients came from an endocrinology department in Xi'an, China. From each patient, 7.5 to 10 milliliters of peripheral blood was collected into an EDTA anticoagulant tube. Ficoll Paque Plus density gradient separation was used to isolate PBMCs, and no further T cell sorting was done. An Agilent 2100 Bioanalyzer and agarose gel were used to check RNA quality, and a NanoDrop 2000 was used to measure RNA concentration.

The source is a female donor with Graves disease. Sequencing was performed on peripheral blood mononuclear cells (PBMCs), taken when the disease was refractory, from a patient treated with antithyroid drugs. The rearrangement joined TRBV28 to TRBJ1-4, with the D gene not confidently named. The CDR3 sequence is CASRNWANEKLFF. The sequence in DNA is TGTGCCAGCCGAAACTGGGCTAATGAAAAACTGTTTTTT.